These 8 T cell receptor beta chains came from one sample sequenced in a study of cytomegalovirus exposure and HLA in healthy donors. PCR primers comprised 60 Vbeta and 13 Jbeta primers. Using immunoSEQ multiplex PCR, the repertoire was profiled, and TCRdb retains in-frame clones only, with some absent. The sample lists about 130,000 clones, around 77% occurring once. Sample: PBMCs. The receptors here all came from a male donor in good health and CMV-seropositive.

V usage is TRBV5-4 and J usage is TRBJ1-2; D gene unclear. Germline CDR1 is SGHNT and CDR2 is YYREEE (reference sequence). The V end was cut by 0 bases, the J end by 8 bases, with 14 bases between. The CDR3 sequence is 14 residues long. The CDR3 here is CASSLAPVRRGYTF. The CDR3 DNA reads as TGTGCCAGCAGCTTGGCCCCAGTTAGGAGGGGCTACACCTTC.

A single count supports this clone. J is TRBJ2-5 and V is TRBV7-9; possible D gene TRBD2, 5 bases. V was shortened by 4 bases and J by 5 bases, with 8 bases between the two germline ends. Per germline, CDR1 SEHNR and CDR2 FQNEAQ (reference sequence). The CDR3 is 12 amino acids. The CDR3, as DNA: TGTGCCAGCAGCTCAAGAGGGGAGACCCAGTACTTC. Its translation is CASSSRGETQYF.

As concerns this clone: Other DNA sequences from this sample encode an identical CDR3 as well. DNA for the CDR3: TGCGCCAGCAGCTTCCTAGCGGGAGACTACAATGAGCAGTTCTTC. Its translation is CASSFLAGDYNEQFF. The chain employs TRBV5-1 and TRBJ2-1, with 10 nucleotides matching TRBD2. This CDR3 region has 15 residues. From germline, CDR1 is SGHRS and CDR2 YFSETQ. With 2 bases clipped from V and 3 bases from J, the junction kept 2 bases outside the gene matches.

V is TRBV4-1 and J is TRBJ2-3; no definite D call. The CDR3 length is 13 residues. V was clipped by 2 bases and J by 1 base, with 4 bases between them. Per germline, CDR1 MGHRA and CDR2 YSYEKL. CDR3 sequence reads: CASSQQGTDTQYF. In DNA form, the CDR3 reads TGCGCCAGCAGCCAACAGGGCACAGATACGCAGTATTTT.

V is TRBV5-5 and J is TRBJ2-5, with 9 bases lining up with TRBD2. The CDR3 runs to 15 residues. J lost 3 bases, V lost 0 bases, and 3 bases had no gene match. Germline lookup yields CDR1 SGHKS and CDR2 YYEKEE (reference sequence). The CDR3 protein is CASSLGLAVKETQYF. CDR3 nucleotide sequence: TGTGCCAGCAGCTTGGGACTAGCGGTAAAAGAGACCCAGTACTTC.

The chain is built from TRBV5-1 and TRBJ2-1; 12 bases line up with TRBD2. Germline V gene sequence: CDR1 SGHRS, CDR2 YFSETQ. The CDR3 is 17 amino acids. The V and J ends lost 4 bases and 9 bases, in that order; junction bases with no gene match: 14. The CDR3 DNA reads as TGCGCCAGCAGCCCCCTAATTTCTAGCGGGGGGGGGAGTGAGCAGTTCTTC. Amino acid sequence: CASSPLISSGGGSEQFF. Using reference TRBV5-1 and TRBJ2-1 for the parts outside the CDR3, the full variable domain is KAGVTQTPRYLIKTRGQQVTLSCSPISGHRSVSWYQQTPGQGLQFLFEYFSETQRNKGNFPGRFSGRQFSNSRSEMNVSTLELGDSALYLCASSPLISSGGGSEQFFGPGTRLTVL.

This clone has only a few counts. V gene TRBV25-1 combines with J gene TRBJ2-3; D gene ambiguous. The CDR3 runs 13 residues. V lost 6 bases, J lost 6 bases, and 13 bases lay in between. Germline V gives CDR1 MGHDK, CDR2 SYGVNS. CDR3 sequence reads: CASRLTQRDTQYF. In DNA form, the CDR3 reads TGTGCCAGCAGATTAACTCAACGGGATACGCAGTATTTT. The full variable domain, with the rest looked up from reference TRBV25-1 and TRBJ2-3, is EADIYQTPRYLVIGTGKKITLECSQTMGHDKMYWYQQDPGMELHLIHYSYGVNSTEKGDLSSESTVSRIRTEHFPLTLESARPSHTSQYLCASRLTQRDTQYFGPGTRLTVL.

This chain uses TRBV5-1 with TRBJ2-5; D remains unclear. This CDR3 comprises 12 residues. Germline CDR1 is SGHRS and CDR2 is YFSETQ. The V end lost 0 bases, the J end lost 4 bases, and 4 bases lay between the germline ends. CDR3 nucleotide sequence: TGCGCCAGCAGCTTGGATAGAGAGACCCAGTACTTC. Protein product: CASSLDRETQYF.